Presented here are 9 T cell receptor beta chains from one specimen sequenced in a study of blood T cell repertoires in COVID-19 (dated by TCRdb to about 2020). Library preparation employed the immunoSEQ multiplex PCR assay. As stored in TCRdb, this immuneACCESS dataset retains in-frame rearrangements with V and J assigned. A fraction of the clones does not appear; measured against another copy, unresolved V genes explain less than half of the discrepancy, and the remainder lacks a known reason. The sample has approximately 440,000 clones on record, around 88% of them singletons. Over 10% of the sample is in the top ten clones. The sequencing sample was made of peripheral blood. The receptors were sampled from a woman in her forties or fifties with COVID-19, enrolled during active disease.

This clone was seen a few times. The chain recombines TRBV5-1 with TRBJ1-1; D gene uncertain. V was shortened by 2 bases and J by 1 base, with 15 bases between the two germline ends. CDR1 and CDR2 (germline): SGHRS, YFSETQ. CDR3 length: 16 amino acids. The CDR3, as DNA: TGCGCCAGCAGCTTAACTACCCCACTCGGGAACACTGAAGCTTTCTTT. This codes for CASSLTTPLGNTEAFF.

The CDR3 region has the DNA TGTGCCAGCAGTACCCTGGACATCTATGGCTACACCTTC. Protein: CASSTLDIYGYTF. The gene calls are TRBV6-5 and TRBJ1-2; weak D call: TRBD1 (5 bases). This CDR3 has 13 residues. Germline V CDR1 and CDR2: MNHEY, SVGAGI. Trimming pared 5 bases from V and 4 bases from J, leaving 11 bases between.

This rearrangement joins TRBV7-9 to TRBJ2-3; 8 bases map to TRBD1. Germline V gene sequence: CDR1 SEHNR, CDR2 FQNEAQ (reference sequence). V lost 3 bases and J lost 4; bases outside the gene matches: 6. This CDR3 is built from 15 residues. The CDR3 is CASSLSRGPADTQYF. In nucleotides, the CDR3 is TGTGCCAGCAGCTTGAGCAGGGGGCCCGCAGATACGCAGTATTTT. Filled out from reference TRBV7-9 and TRBJ2-3, the complete variable domain reads DTGVSQNPRHKITKRGQNVTFRCDPISEHNRLYWYRQTLGQGPEFLTYFQNEAQLEKSRLLSDRFSAERPKGSFSTLEIQRTEQGDSAMYLCASSLSRGPADTQYFGPGTRLTVL.

V usage is TRBV30 and J usage is TRBJ1-6; D is ambiguous. Germline CDR1 and CDR2: GTSNPN and SVGIG (reference sequence). The ends were cut back, 2 bases at V and 6 bases at J, with 20 bases in the middle. The CDR3 covers 17 residues. CDR3 sequence (DNA): TGTGCCTGGAGTCCCGGACGGCGGGCGTGGGCTAATTCACCCCTCCACTTT. This codes for CAWSPGRRAWANSPLHF.

V usage is TRBV9 and J usage is TRBJ2-3; 11 nucleotides agree with TRBD2. Germline trimming cut 0 bases from V and 3 bases from J; bases unmatched to any gene: 3. Germline values: CDR1 SGDLS, CDR2 YYNGEE. This CDR3 comprises 16 residues. Here the CDR3 reads CASSVDPSGGTDTQYF. DNA for the CDR3: TGTGCCAGCAGCGTAGACCCTAGCGGGGGGACAGATACGCAGTATTTT.

The genes are TRBV4-2 and TRBJ2-3, with D unresolved. This CDR3 has 15 amino acids. The germline V and J ends were trimmed by 3 bases and 3 bases, with 13 bases remaining between them. Germline CDR1 is LGHNA and CDR2 is YNFKEQ. CDR3 region: CASSQENLRTDTQYF. The CDR3, as DNA: TGTGCCAGCAGCCAGGAGAACCTTCGTACAGATACGCAGTATTTT.

The genes are TRBV5-1 and TRBJ2-3, with D possibly TRBD2 on 5 matching bases. The CDR3 is 16 amino acids. In germline, CDR1 is SGHRS, CDR2 YFSETQ. Trimming stripped 0 bases from V and 1 base from J, with 12 bases between. The CDR3 loop is CASSLASLGGTDTQYF. CDR3 DNA: TGCGCCAGCAGCTTGGCCTCTTTGGGAGGCACAGATACGCAGTATTTT.

The chain uses TRBV7-3 and TRBJ1-1; D is uncertain. CDR3 size: 12 residues. The germline V and J ends were trimmed by 3 bases and 11 bases, with 13 bases remaining between them. The germline V gene encodes CDR1 SGHTA and CDR2 FQGTGA. CDR3 bases: TGTGCCAGCAGCTTGGATTCGGGGAGGGCTTTCTTT. It specifies CASSLDSGRAFF. The entire variable domain, with the rest obtained from reference TRBV7-3 and TRBJ1-1, is as follows: GAGVSQTPSNKVTEKGKYVELRCDPISGHTALYWYRQSLGQGPEFLIYFQGTGAADDSGLPNDRFFAVRPEGSVSTLKIQRTERGDSAVYLCASSLDSGRAFFGQGTRLTVV.

The chain joins TRBV7-3 to TRBJ1-1; D is unresolved. Germline V CDR1 and CDR2: SGHTA, FQGTGA. Trimming cost V 2 bases and J 2 bases, with 9 bases left between them. The CDR3 length is 14 residues. CDR3 coding DNA: TGTGCCAGCAGCTTATCTGCGGGTAACACTGAAGCTTTCTTT. Translating gives CASSLSAGNTEAFF.